A single sample gave rise to the 9 T cell receptor beta chains below, sequenced in a study of CD8 T cells in ankylosing spondylitis. Notes on the study in general: What appeared characteristic of ankylosing spondylitis blood was a TCR beta motif of under 10 highly homologous variants.

Each CDR3 protein is one row after TCRdb ran MiXCR on the 5' RACE reads. Of a few hundred thousand distinct CDR3 sequences detected, 20% to 25% appear once; the ten largest clones hold approximately 15%. These receptors' antigens are unknown. The sample taken for sequencing was blood, either unsorted or a sorted T cell fraction (not recorded which). The source is a male donor with ankylosing spondylitis.

This clonotype has more than one count but fewer than ten. This chain uses TRBV20-1 with TRBJ2-3; D is perhaps TRBD2 (6 bases). Looked up from germline, CDR1 is DFQATT and CDR2 is SNEGSKA (reference sequence). V was clipped by 0 bases and J by 2 bases, with 9 bases between them. CDR3 size: 14 residues. This CDR3 reads CSARDMRDTDTQYF. The CDR3 nucleotides read TGCAGTGCTAGAGATATGCGGGACACAGATACGCAGTATTTT.

This chain joins TRBV28 and TRBJ2-7; TRBD2 aligns across 9 bases. The V segment lost 2 bases and the J segment 4 bases; nucleotides outside the gene matches: 9. Per germline, CDR1 MDHEN and CDR2 SYDVKM. This CDR3 comprises 16 residues. The CDR3 reads CASSLLIAGEGYEQYF. The DNA for the CDR3 is TGTGCCAGCAGTTTACTTATAGCGGGAGAGGGGTACGAGCAGTACTTC.

CDR3 sequence reads: CASSEQRSSGNTIYF. CDR3 sequence (DNA): TGTGCCAGCAGTGAACAGAGAAGCTCTGGAAACACCATATATTTT. The gene calls are TRBV6-1 and TRBJ1-3, with unresolved D. This CDR3 has 15 residues. Germline CDR1 MNHNS, CDR2 SASEGT. V was clipped by 2 bases and J by 0 bases, with 8 bases between them.

V gene TRBV3-1 combines with J gene TRBJ2-6; 7 nucleotides line up with TRBD1. The CDR3 covers 17 residues. Unmatched junction bases numbered 7, after V lost 3 bases and J lost 2 bases. Germline V lookup: CDR1 LGHDT, CDR2 YNNKEL (reference sequence). The CDR3 coding sequence is TGTGCCAGCAGCCACCACAGGGGAAGTACTGGGGCCAACGTCCTGACTTTC. This codes for CASSHHRGSTGANVLTF.

Turning to this clonotype: A read error may account for a junction end that differs from germline. The chain employs TRBV3-1 and TRBJ2-5, with D unresolved. The CDR3 length is 12 residues. Germline V gene sequence: CDR1 LGHDT, CDR2 YNNKEL (reference sequence). The CDR3 spells CASSQVQDTWTF. The CDR3 nucleotides read TGTGCCAGCAGCCAAGTTCAAGATACCTGGACCTTC.

This clonotype has only a few counts. The chain uses TRBV7-3 and TRBJ1-1, with unresolved D. Between the trimmed V and J ends, which lost 5 bases and 1 base, there was a span of 11 bases. Germline CDR1 SGHTA, CDR2 FQGTGA. The CDR3 is made up of 14 amino acids. The CDR3 spells CASSENRENTEAFF. As DNA, the CDR3 is TGTGCCAGCAGCGAAAACCGGGAGAACACTGAAGCTTTCTTT.

The genes are TRBV6-2 or TRBV6-3 and TRBJ2-5; 9 bases align to TRBD2. The CDR3 runs to 16 residues. After removal of 2 bases from V and 3 bases from J, the junction contained 7 bases not matched to a gene. Germline V lookup: CDR1 MNHEY, CDR2 SVGEGT. CDR3 sequence reads: CASSYGGASGEETQYF. The CDR3 DNA is TGTGCCAGCAGTTACGGGGGTGCTAGCGGGGAAGAGACCCAGTACTTC.

The chain joins TRBV5-1 to TRBJ1-4; D unclear. CDR1 SGHRS and CDR2 YFSETQ come from the germline V gene. CDR3 length: 15 amino acids. V shed 0 bases and J shed 7 bases, with 13 bases lying between them. The CDR3 DNA reads as TGCGCCAGCAGCTTGGAGGGTATGGAAGTTGAAAAACTGTTTTTT. Residues: CASSLEGMEVEKLFF.

The chain is built from TRBV28 and TRBJ2-4, with D possibly TRBD2 on 6 matching bases. V was pared by 2 bases and J by 0 bases, with 11 bases between. Germline lookup yields CDR1 MDHEN and CDR2 SYDVKM. The CDR3 totals 16 residues. The CDR3 DNA reads TGTGCCAGCAGTTTAGGTGGAGGGGTAGCCAAAAACATTCAGTACTTC. Protein: CASSLGGGVAKNIQYF.